This TCR beta chain was profiled in a study of human thymus T cells (dated by TCRdb to 2019 to 2021). At the level of the whole study: The study described the TCR alpha and beta repertoires in roughly 8 infant thymus samples and a few matching peripheral blood samples. Donor ages ranged from roughly 7 to 250 days, and the cohort comprised five or six male and two female infants.

The immunoSEQ multiplex PCR assay was used to amplify the TCRB and TCRAD loci from a standardized amount of quality-controlled genomic DNA. The amplicons covered the V(D)J region and were long enough to include the CDR3 and to identify the V and J genes. The amplicons were sequenced on an Illumina platform via the commercial immunoSEQ service. As for the original processing: Corrections for primer bias and sequencing errors followed previously described methods, while TCRAD and TCRB definitions were based on the IMGT database. immunoSEQ Analyzer 3.0 and VDJTools were used for repertoire analysis, which covered basic statistics, V/J segment usage, diversity estimates, rarefaction and pairwise overlap. Diversity was estimated with Chao1, ChaoE, Efron-Thisted, Shannon and inverse Simpson indices, and also on datasets down-sampled to the smallest sample. For repertoire overlap, CDR3 nucleotide sequence, V gene and J gene had to match strictly, and clustering was done by Jaccard-based multidimensional scaling. TCRdb mirrors the immuneACCESS table, restricted to in-frame sequences. Some clones are absent from its copies; in checked studies, under half trace to an unresolved V gene, and the reason for the others is unknown. V and J calls and clone size are as listed in that table; D and trimming were resolved from the DNA. Across this sample there are 86,000 or so clones, with roughly 97% seen only once. The ten largest account for around 0.03% of the sample.

Summary of the overall study and its limitations: Usage of V and J gene segments appeared to be biased in both the thymic and the peripheral blood repertoires. According to the related research, thymic TCR repertoires were highly overlapping among unrelated individuals. On average, thymus samples yielded approximately 780,000 unique TCRB clonotypes, whereas blood samples yielded about 80,000.

CDR1 and CDR2 are drawn from the germline V gene: MGHDK, SYGVNS. The CDR3 spans 18 residues, from the cysteine through the phenylalanine. CDR3 DNA only is kept here, 54 bases in frame from base 1. Relative to germline, V is missing 3 bases and J is missing 9 bases, with 12 bases of the junction outside any gene match. This clone was recorded only once. This receptor's antigen is unknown. Per-nucleotide qualities are absent, and no much larger clonotype sits a single base away. Thymus tissue was collected as surgical resects that were removed during corrective cardiac surgery. Immunologically healthy infants undergoing open corrective cardiac surgery for congenital heart defects in Finland were used as donors. Thymocytes were mechanically released from the tissue and were stored as pellets of roughly 9-31 million cells at -70 degrees C. A QIAsymphony instrument was used to extract genomic DNA from the frozen cell pellets.

Sequenced input: thymus tissue. The V gene is TRBV25-1 and the J gene is TRBJ2-6, with 12 bases in between that match TRBD1. This sequence was found in a boy in the first two years of life with a congenital heart defect but otherwise immunologically healthy. The sequenced DNA: TGTGCCAGCAGTGATCGGGCCGGGACAGGGGGCTCGGACAACGTCCTGACTTTC. It codes for CASSDRAGTGGSDNVLTF.